Listed below are T cell receptor beta chains from one sample, sequenced in a study of CD4 T cells in relation to SARS-CoV-2 and coronaviruses. TCRdb keeps only in-frame clones here, not all; method: immunoSEQ multiplex PCR. Here the sample spans approximately 21,000 clones, more than 75% being singletons. Antigens of these TCRs are unknown. The sequencing input was CD4+ T cells from PBMCs, cultured in vitro. Receptors originate from a human donor in good health. CDR3s include the opening cysteine and the closing phenylalanine or tryptophan. A D gene is named only where the DNA matches it firmly. Expanded clones are given a class, and other clones once, few, many or no size at all.

V gene: TRBV2; D gene: .; clone size: .; CDR3 length: 14; J gene: TRBJ2-2; CDR3 DNA: TGTGCCAGCGGGGGGCAGCTTGGGACCGGGGAGCTGTTTTTT; CDR3 protein: CASGGQLGTGELFF
V gene: TRBV5-1; D gene: .; clone size: .; CDR3 length: 18; J gene: TRBJ2-1; CDR3 DNA: TGCGCCAGCAGCGGTGCGGGTGCGGGACCCCAGCGCTACAATGAGCAGTTCTTC; CDR3 protein: CASSGAGAGPQRYNEQFF
V gene: TRBV6-5; D gene: TRBD2; clone size: once; CDR3 length: 15; J gene: TRBJ2-1; CDR3 DNA: TGTGCCAGCACCGAAGGACTAGCGGGGCGCAATGAGCAGTTCTTC; CDR3 protein: CASTEGLAGRNEQFF
V gene: TRBV7-2; D gene: TRBD2; clone size: .; CDR3 length: 17; J gene: TRBJ2-5; CDR3 DNA: TGTGCCAGCACTCCGGGACTAGCGGGGGGCAACCAAGAGACCCAGTACTTC; CDR3 protein: CASTPGLAGGNQETQYF
V gene: TRBV11-2; D gene: TRBD2; clone size: .; CDR3 length: 17; J gene: TRBJ2-7; CDR3 DNA: TGTGCCAGCAGCTTAGATCGTATTGCGGGGGGGCTCTACGAGCAGTACTTC; CDR3 protein: CASSLDRIAGGLYEQYF
V gene: TRBV4-2; D gene: .; clone size: .; CDR3 length: 15; J gene: TRBJ2-7; CDR3 DNA: TGTGCCAGCAGCCAGACGGAGGACAGACCCTACGAGCAGTACTTC; CDR3 protein: CASSQTEDRPYEQYF
V gene: TRBV9; D gene: .; clone size: .; CDR3 length: 15; J gene: TRBJ1-2; CDR3 DNA: TGTGCCAGCAGCGTAGCTCGGGCAGCTAACTATGGCTACACCTTC; CDR3 protein: CASSVARAANYGYTF
V gene: TRBV9; D gene: .; clone size: .; CDR3 length: 17; J gene: TRBJ1-2; CDR3 DNA: TGTGCCAGCACCCTACAGCAGGGACCCTCCCCTAACTATGGCTACACCTTC; CDR3 protein: CASTLQQGPSPNYGYTF
V gene: TRBV5-6; D gene: TRBD2; clone size: .; CDR3 length: 16; J gene: TRBJ2-7; CDR3 DNA: TGTGCCAGCAGCTTGGTTCCGGGGGGAAGACTCTACGAGCAGTACTTC; CDR3 protein: CASSLVPGGRLYEQYF
V gene: TRBV12-2; D gene: .; clone size: .; CDR3 length: 13; J gene: TRBJ2-7; CDR3 DNA: TGTGCAAGTAGAAACAGGGACTCCTACGAGCAGTACTTC; CDR3 protein: CASRNRDSYEQYF